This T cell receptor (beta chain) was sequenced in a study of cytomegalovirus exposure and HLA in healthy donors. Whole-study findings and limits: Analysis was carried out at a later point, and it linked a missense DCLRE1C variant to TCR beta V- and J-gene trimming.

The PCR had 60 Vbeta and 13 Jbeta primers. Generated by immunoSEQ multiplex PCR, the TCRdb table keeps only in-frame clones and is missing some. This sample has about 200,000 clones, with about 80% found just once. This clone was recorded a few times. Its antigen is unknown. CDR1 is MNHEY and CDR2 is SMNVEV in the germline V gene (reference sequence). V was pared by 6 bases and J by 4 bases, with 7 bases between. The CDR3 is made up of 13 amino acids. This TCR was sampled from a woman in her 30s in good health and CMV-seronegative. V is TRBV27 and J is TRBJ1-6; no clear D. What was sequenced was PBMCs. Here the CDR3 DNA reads TGTGCCAGCAGCGGGGTTTATAATTCACCCCTCCACTTT. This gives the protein CASSGVYNSPLHF.